The 30 T cell receptor beta chains below all came from one sample that was sequenced in a study of T cell repertoires in cytomegalovirus infection. TCRdb called the reads again in MiXCR, with one record for every CDR3 protein. Of almost 300,000 distinct CDR3 sequences in the sample, roughly a tenth were seen once. The sequenced material came from PBMCs. The receptors originated from a human donor in good health (CMV status not recorded). Some clones in this sample may be carry-over from other donors' samples.

This clonotype was seen ten or more times. This chain joins TRBV29-1 and TRBJ2-5; D not certain. The CDR3 extends over 13 amino acids. V lost 4 bases to trimming and J lost 2 bases, with 11 bases between them. Germline V gene lookup returns CDR1 SQVTM and CDR2 ANQGSEA. The CDR3 region has the DNA TGCAGCGTTGGGACCGATGTACAAGAGACCCAGTACTTC. It translates to CSVGTDVQETQYF.

This clonotype appeared many times. The chain has TRBV5-4 and TRBJ2-2; TRBD1 matches at 8 bases. V was clipped by 4 bases and J by 1 base; unmatched bases: 3. The V gene's germline CDR1 is SGHNT and CDR2 YYREEE (reference sequence). The CDR3 covers 15 residues. CDR3 sequence (DNA): TGTGCCAGCAGCGGGGACAGGTGGAACACCGGGGAGCTGTTTTTT. Translated, it gives CASSGDRWNTGELFF.

V and J are TRBV18 and TRBJ2-1; perhaps TRBD1 as D (6 bases). The CDR3 is made up of 13 amino acids. V shed 1 base and J shed 6 bases, with 7 bases lying between them. CDR1 is KGHSH and CDR2 is LQKENI in the germline V gene. CDR3 in amino acids: CASSPRQVNEQFF. CDR3 nucleotides: TGTGCCAGCTCACCACGACAGGTCAATGAGCAGTTCTTC.

The sample holds many counts of this clonotype. The rearrangement uses TRBV7-8 and TRBJ2-3; the D gene could be TRBD1 or TRBD2 (6 bases each). The length of the CDR3 is 20 residues. Germline V CDR1 and CDR2: SGHVS, FQNEAQ. V was cut by 1 base and J by 6 bases, with 29 bases left in between. The CDR3 region is CASSLGFYRKRGPFYDTQYF. CDR3 coding DNA: TGTGCCAGCAGCTTAGGTTTTTACCGCAAACGGGGGCCTTTCTACGATACGCAGTATTTT.

This clonotype was found many times. This chain links TRBV20-1 with TRBJ1-4; 7 nucleotides match TRBD1. Germline V gives CDR1 DFQATT, CDR2 SNEGSKA (reference sequence). CDR3 length: 14 amino acids. V dropped 6 bases and J dropped 7; count of bases not matched to a gene: 11. The DNA of the CDR3 is TGCAGTGCCCCACGGACAGGCCCGGTTGAAAAACTGTTTTTT. Encoded protein: CSAPRTGPVEKLFF.

This clonotype was seen at least ten times. V is TRBV5-6 and J is TRBJ2-7; the match to TRBD1 covers 7 bases. Germline V gene lookup returns CDR1 SGHDT and CDR2 YYEEEE. The CDR3 covers 12 residues. V lost 4 bases, J lost 4 bases, and 2 bases stayed unmatched. CDR3 loop: CASSRQGYEQYV. DNA for the CDR3: TGTGCCAGCAGCCGACAGGGTTACGAGCAGTACGTC.

This clonotype has a count of ten or more. The chain couples TRBV28 to TRBJ2-5, with TRBD1 matching over 10 bases. V gave up 6 bases and J gave up 5 bases; unmatched junction bases: 9. The CDR3 has 15 residues. CDR1 and CDR2 from the germline V gene are MDHEN and SYDVKM. CDR3 in DNA: TGTGCCAGCAGCGCCCCGGGGACAGGGGTTGAGACCCAGTACTTC. Amino acid sequence: CASSAPGTGVETQYF.

The sample holds a few counts of this clonotype. This chain links TRBV20-1 with TRBJ1-2, with a tentative D call TRBD1 (5 bases). This CDR3 spans 14 amino acids. V lost 2 bases and J 4 bases, leaving 14 bases between the germline ends. Per germline, CDR1 DFQATT and CDR2 SNEGSKA (reference sequence). The CDR3 reads CSARLTEGLYGYTF. CDR3 coding DNA: TGCAGTGCTAGACTGACAGAGGGACTCTATGGCTACACCTTC.

A few counts support this clonotype. The chain employs TRBV6-6 and TRBJ1-1; TRBD1 agrees at 10 bases. Germline V lookup: CDR1 MNHNY, CDR2 SVGAGI (reference sequence). The CDR3 runs to 17 residues. Trimming cost V 6 bases and J 4 bases; bases outside gene matches: 14. In nucleotides, the CDR3 is TGTGCCAGCAGAAGACAGGGGGCGAGGGGTCGAGGCACTGAAGCTTTCTTT. Amino acids: CASRRQGARGRGTEAFF.

This clonotype was recorded at least ten times. V is TRBV6-2 or TRBV6-3 and J is TRBJ1-2; D is undetermined. V was shortened by 8 bases and J by 0 bases, with 7 bases between the two germline ends. Germline V gives CDR1 MNHEY, CDR2 SVGEGT. This CDR3 spans 12 amino acids. The CDR3 spells CASVGANYGYTF. DNA of the CDR3: TGTGCCAGCGTCGGAGCTAACTATGGCTACACCTTC.

This clonotype was seen many times. The chain is built from TRBV6-2 or TRBV6-3 and TRBJ2-5; TRBD1 matches 10 bases. Trimming cost V 4 bases and J 4 bases; bases outside gene matches: 6. Germline-derived CDR1 and CDR2 are MNHEY and SVGEGT. CDR3 length: 15 amino acids. CDR3 sequence reads: CASSFSGQGLETQYF. The DNA for the CDR3 is TGTGCCAGCAGTTTCTCGGGACAGGGGTTAGAGACCCAGTACTTC.

The table lists this clonotype with many counts. This chain uses TRBV25-1 with TRBJ1-6; D is possibly TRBD1 (6 bases). The CDR3 is 15 residues long. With 4 bases removed from V and 4 bases from J, the gap between germline ends came to 11 bases. Looked up from germline, CDR1 is MGHDK and CDR2 is SYGVNS. CDR3 bases: TGTGCCAGCAGTGGATCACAGGGTTATAATTCACCCCTCCACTTT. Its protein product is CASSGSQGYNSPLHF.

This clonotype has just a few counts. This chain joins TRBV5-4 and TRBJ1-2, with TRBD1 as a possible D gene (5 bases). Germline lookup yields CDR1 SGHNT and CDR2 YYREEE (reference sequence). The V end was cut by 5 bases, the J end by 7 bases, with 18 bases between. This CDR3 is 14 amino acids long. The CDR3 loop is CASSFPGPSGGYTF. Here the CDR3 DNA reads TGTGCCAGCAGTTTCCCGGGACCCTCTGGTGGCTACACCTTC.

This clonotype was seen at least ten times. The CDR3 sequence: CAISEAASTDTQYF. Here the CDR3 DNA reads TGTGCCATCAGTGAGGCAGCTAGCACAGATACGCAGTATTTT. J is TRBJ2-3 and V is TRBV10-3; no definite D call. The CDR3 covers 14 residues. Germline assignment: CDR1 ENHRY and CDR2 SYGVKD. V lost 2 bases and J 0 bases, leaving 6 bases between the germline ends.

V and J are TRBV15 and TRBJ2-4; D tentatively fits TRBD1 or TRBD2 (5 bases each). The CDR3 contains 18 residues. The V gene lost 5 bases and the J gene lost 8 bases, with 28 bases spanning the gap. The germline gives CDR1 LNHNV, CDR2 YYDKDF (reference sequence). In DNA, the CDR3 is TGTGCCACCAGCCAAGAGGGCATTCCGGGACCTCAAAGGGACATTCAGTACTTC. It encodes CATSQEGIPGPQRDIQYF.

Concerning this clonotype: A much larger clone differs from this one at a single base, so this may be a read error. The chain is built from TRBV2 and TRBJ2-3, with D unresolved. Germline lookup yields CDR1 SNHLY and CDR2 FYNNEI. Between the trimmed V and J ends, which lost 5 bases and 4 bases, there was a span of 13 bases. This CDR3 has 14 residues. The DNA for the CDR3 is TGTGCCAGCAGTTCCGGGCCCTTCGCAGATACGCAGTATTTT. It specifies CASSSGPFADTQYF.

This clonotype was recorded many times. This chain links TRBV28 with TRBJ1-2; TRBD1 agrees at 7 bases. With V trimmed by 5 bases and J by 4 bases, 4 bases remained unmatched. Germline CDR1 is MDHEN and CDR2 is SYDVKM. The CDR3 has 13 amino acids. Here the CDR3 DNA reads TGTGCCAGCAGTCCCGGGACAGTCTATGGCTACACCTTC. Its protein product is CASSPGTVYGYTF.

This clonotype was seen ten or more times. The rearrangement uses TRBV14 and TRBJ2-3; 10 nucleotides line up with TRBD1. V was clipped by 5 bases and J by 0 bases; unmatched bases: 8. This CDR3 is 17 amino acids long. CDR1 SGHDN and CDR2 FVKESK come from the germline V gene. The CDR3 region has the DNA TGTGCCAGCAGCGCCCGGACAGGGGGGATTAGCACAGATACGCAGTATTTT. As protein: CASSARTGGISTDTQYF.

This clonotype was found many times. J is TRBJ2-3 and V is TRBV12-3 or TRBV12-4, with D tentatively TRBD2 (7 bases). V lost 5 bases and J 5 bases, leaving 20 bases between the germline ends. This CDR3 is built from 16 residues. The CDR3 nucleotides are TGTGCCAGCAGTGCCCGAGGGGGGGGGCAATTAGATACGCAGTATTTT. Protein sequence: CASSARGGGQLDTQYF.

This clonotype was recorded many times. The chain couples TRBV9 to TRBJ2-3; TRBD1 agrees at 8 bases. The CDR3 extends over 14 amino acids. Germline V lookup: CDR1 SGDLS, CDR2 YYNGEE. The junction had 8 bases not matched to a gene; V was cut back by 5 bases and J by 6 bases. The CDR3 region is CASRTGESADTQYF. The CDR3 bases are TGTGCCAGCAGGACAGGGGAATCGGCGGATACGCAGTATTTT.

This clonotype appeared many times. The chain uses TRBV20-1 and TRBJ2-3, with 11 bases aligning to TRBD2. The germline V gene encodes CDR1 DFQATT and CDR2 SNEGSKA (reference sequence). This CDR3 contains 15 residues. The J segment lost 2 bases and the V segment lost 5 bases, leaving 6 bases of the junction unmatched. The CDR3 loop is CSASLAGGSTDTQYF. The CDR3 DNA reads TGCAGTGCTTCTCTAGCGGGGGGATCCACAGATACGCAGTATTTT.

This clonotype was seen many times. The J gene is TRBJ2-7, the V gene TRBV6-2 or TRBV6-3, with 11 bases aligning to TRBD1. V was clipped by 5 bases and J by 0 bases; unmatched bases: 12. CDR1 and CDR2 (germline): MNHEY, SVGEGT. This CDR3 has 18 residues. The CDR3 DNA sequence: TGTGCCAGCAGTCTCTTTCTACCGGGACAGGGGGTCTCCTACGAGCAGTACGTC. Residues: CASSLFLPGQGVSYEQYV.

In its sample, this clonotype was seen many times. The J gene is TRBJ1-1, the V gene TRBV7-9; D perhaps matches TRBD1 (5 bases). Trimming shortened V by 5 bases and J by 2 bases, and 21 bases separated the two germline ends. This CDR3 is built from 17 residues. From germline, CDR1 is SEHNR and CDR2 FQNEAQ (reference sequence). Written as DNA, the CDR3 is TGTGCCAGCAGCCCAGGGACCCCCTGGTTTGCAAACACTGAAGCTTTCTTT. This translates into CASSPGTPWFANTEAFF.

On this clonotype: One end of the junction fails to match germline, which may point to a read error. This chain connects TRBV12-3 or TRBV12-4 to TRBJ2-2, with TRBD1 identical over 7 bases. The CDR3 length is 14 residues. The DNA of the CDR3 is TGTGCCAGCAGTTCACAGGGGAACACCGGGGATCTGTTTTTT. Its protein product is CASSSQGNTGDLFF.

This clonotype appeared many times. The chain couples TRBV4-1 to TRBJ1-1; D unclear. The CDR3 contains 15 residues. V lost 5 bases and J 2 bases, leaving 15 bases between the germline ends. Germline V lookup: CDR1 MGHRA, CDR2 YSYEKL. The CDR3: CASSGHLGSNTEAFF. DNA of the CDR3: TGCGCCAGCAGCGGGCACCTGGGGAGCAACACTGAAGCTTTCTTT.

This clonotype was found many times. The rearrangement joins TRBV27 to TRBJ1-4; 9 positions match TRBD1. The CDR3 has 15 amino acids. J gave up 3 bases and V 5 bases, and 4 bases lay outside the gene matches. Germline CDR1 is MNHEY and CDR2 is SMNVEV (reference sequence). Here the CDR3 DNA reads TGTGCCAGCAGTCCGGGGGACAGGGCTAATGAAAAACTGTTTTTT. Its translation is CASSPGDRANEKLFF.

The sample holds many counts of this clonotype. V usage is TRBV28 and J usage is TRBJ2-1; a possible D gene is TRBD2 (5 bases). The CDR3 length is 15 residues. Germline CDR1 is MDHEN and CDR2 is SYDVKM. Trimming removed 2 bases at V and 6 bases at J, with 14 bases between. The CDR3 nucleotides read TGTGCCAGCAGTTTAGGGAGCAGTGGACGCAATGAGCAGTTCTTC. Residues: CASSLGSSGRNEQFF. The whole variable domain, filled in from reference TRBV28 and TRBJ2-1, reads DVKVTQSSRYLVKRTGEKVFLECVQDMDHENMFWYRQDPGLGLRLIYFSYDVKMKEKGDIPEGYSVSREKKERFSLILESASTNQTSMYLCASSLGSSGRNEQFFGPGTRLTVL.

This clonotype came up many times. This chain uses TRBV14 with TRBJ1-2; D is perhaps TRBD1 (6 bases). Trimming shortened V by 4 bases and J by 8 bases, and 17 bases separated the two germline ends. Germline CDR1 reads SGHDN; CDR2 reads FVKESK. The CDR3 totals 14 residues. The CDR3 coding sequence is TGTGCCAGCAGCCCTCTACCGGGGGCGGTCGGCTACACCTTC. Protein product: CASSPLPGAVGYTF.

This clonotype was counted at least ten times. The chain links TRBV12-3 or TRBV12-4 to TRBJ2-5, with D perhaps TRBD1 or TRBD2 (5 bases each). Trimming left V 4 bases short and J 5 bases short, with 11 bases between. The CDR3 sequence is 13 residues long. Here the CDR3 reads CASSSGASETQYF. The CDR3 DNA is TGTGCCAGCAGTTCCGGGGCATCGGAGACCCAGTACTTC.

This clonotype has a count of ten or more. This chain joins TRBV20-1 and TRBJ2-7; D gene uncertain. V dropped 1 base and J dropped 0 bases, with 4 bases sitting between them. The CDR3 extends over 12 amino acids. Germline values: CDR1 DFQATT, CDR2 SNEGSKA (reference sequence). CDR3: CSARVDSYEQYV. DNA of the CDR3: TGCAGTGCTAGAGTGGACTCCTACGAGCAGTACGTC.